Sequencing of this T cell receptor (beta chain) was carried out in a study of T cells after yellow fever vaccination. This CDR3 is built from 14 residues. Trimming left V 2 bases short and J 6 bases short, with 13 bases between. One entry per CDR3 protein results from TCRdb running MiXCR on the 5' RACE reads. The sample has about 580,000 distinct CDR3 sequences, roughly 17% seen once; the top ten hold roughly 17%. The starting material was PBMCs, obtained 5 days after the first yellow fever vaccination. The chain recombines TRBV12-3 or TRBV12-4 with TRBJ1-2; D is perhaps TRBD1 (6 bases). The TCR sequence derives from a man aged 18 to 29 who received the YFV17D yellow fever vaccine. CDR3 coding DNA: TGTGCCAGCAGTTTAACGGGGGCGGTTGATGGCTACACCTTC. This translates into CASSLTGAVDGYTF.